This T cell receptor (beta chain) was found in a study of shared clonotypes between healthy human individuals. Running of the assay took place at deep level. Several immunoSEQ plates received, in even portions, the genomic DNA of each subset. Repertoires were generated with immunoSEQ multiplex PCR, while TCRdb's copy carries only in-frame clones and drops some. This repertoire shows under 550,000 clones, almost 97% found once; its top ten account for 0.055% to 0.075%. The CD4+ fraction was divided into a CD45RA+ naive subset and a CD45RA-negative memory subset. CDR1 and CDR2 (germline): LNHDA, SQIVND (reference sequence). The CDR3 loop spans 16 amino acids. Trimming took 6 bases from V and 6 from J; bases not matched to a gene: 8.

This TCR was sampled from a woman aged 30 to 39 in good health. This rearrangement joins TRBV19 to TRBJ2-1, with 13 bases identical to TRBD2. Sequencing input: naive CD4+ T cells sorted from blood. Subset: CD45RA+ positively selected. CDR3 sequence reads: CASSPRLAGGLNEQFF. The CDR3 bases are TGTGCCAGTAGCCCAAGACTAGCGGGAGGCCTCAATGAGCAGTTCTTC.